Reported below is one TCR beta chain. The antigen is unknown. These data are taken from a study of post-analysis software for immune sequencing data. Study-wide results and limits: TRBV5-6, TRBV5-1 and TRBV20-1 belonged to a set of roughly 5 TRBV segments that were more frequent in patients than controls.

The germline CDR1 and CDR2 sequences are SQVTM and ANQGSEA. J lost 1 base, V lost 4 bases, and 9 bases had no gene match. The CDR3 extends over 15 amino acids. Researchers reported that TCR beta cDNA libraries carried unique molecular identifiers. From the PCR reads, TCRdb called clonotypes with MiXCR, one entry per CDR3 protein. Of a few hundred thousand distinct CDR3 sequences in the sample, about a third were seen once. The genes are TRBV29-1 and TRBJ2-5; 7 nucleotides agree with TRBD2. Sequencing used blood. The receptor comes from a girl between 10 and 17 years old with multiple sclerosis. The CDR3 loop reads CSVGESWGGQETQYF. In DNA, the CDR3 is TGCAGCGTTGGCGAGTCGTGGGGGGGCCAAGAGACCCAGTACTTC.